These 14 T cell receptor beta chains share one sample of origin, sequenced in a study of T cell responses to AZD1222 COVID-19 vaccine. Libraries were prepared by immunoSEQ multiplex PCR; TCRdb keeps only in-frame clonotypes and omits some of them. The data contain roughly 98,000 clones, around 84% of them singletons. The sample was peripheral blood, taken 28 days after the second AZD1222 dose. These receptors originate from an adult who received the AZD1222 COVID-19 vaccine.

This chain uses TRBV2 with TRBJ1-4, with D tentatively TRBD1 (5 bases). This CDR3 region has 14 residues. Trimming pared 9 bases from V and 8 bases from J, leaving 19 bases between. Germline CDR1 SNHLY, CDR2 FYNNEI. This CDR3 is CAREMGGNREKLFF. The CDR3 region has the DNA TGTGCCAGGGAGATGGGGGGGAATAGAGAAAAACTGTTTTTT.

The V and J genes are TRBV10-3 and TRBJ1-4; D may be TRBD1 (6 bases). The CDR3 length is 15 residues. Germline assignment: CDR1 ENHRY and CDR2 SYGVKD. The germline V and J ends were trimmed by 6 bases and 0 bases, with 11 bases remaining between them. CDR3 in DNA: TGTGCCATCAGGCCAGGGGCCTCAACTAATGAAAAACTGTTTTTT. As protein: CAIRPGASTNEKLFF.

This chain links TRBV3-1 (or the pseudogene TRBV3-2) with TRBJ2-2; TRBD1 matches at 9 bases. The length of the CDR3 is 18 residues. Trimming at V came to 1 base and at J to 2 bases, leaving 8 bases not matched to a gene. Germline values: CDR1 LGHDT, CDR2 YNNKEL (reference sequence). DNA for the CDR3: TGTGCCAGCAGCCAAGTCCTTGGACAGGGGACTAACACCGGGGAGCTGTTTTTT. This gives the protein CASSQVLGQGTNTGELFF.

This chain joins TRBV18 and TRBJ1-2; D is perhaps TRBD1 (6 bases). Trimming shortened V by 2 bases and J by 4 bases, and 14 bases separated the two germline ends. The CDR3 length is 15 residues. CDR1 and CDR2 from the germline V gene are KGHSH and LQKENI. CDR3 nucleotide sequence: TGTGCCAGCTCACCAAGGGGGGCTATGACCTATGGCTACACCTTC. Translating gives CASSPRGAMTYGYTF.

The chain carries TRBV19 and TRBJ2-7; a possible D gene is TRBD2 (6 bases). CDR3 length: 16 amino acids. Trimming removed 4 bases from V and 0 bases from J, with 16 bases in between. Per the germline V gene, CDR1 is LNHDA and CDR2 is SQIVND (reference sequence). The CDR3 region has the DNA TGTGCCAGTAGTACCACCGGGACGGGGGACTCCTACGAGCAGTACTTC. Its protein is CASSTTGTGDSYEQYF.

This clone appeared a single time. In DNA, the CDR3 is TGTGCCACAAGATCATCCTCTGGAAACACCATATATTTT. It specifies CATRSSSGNTIYF. The chain recombines TRBV24-1 with TRBJ1-3; no reliable D call. Trimming left V 10 bases short and J 0 bases short, with 9 bases between. From germline, CDR1 is KGHDR and CDR2 SFDVKD. The CDR3 loop spans 13 amino acids.

On this clone: This sample also contains other DNA sequences that code for the same CDR3. The genes are TRBV5-1 and TRBJ1-5; D perhaps matches TRBD1 (6 bases). CDR1 SGHRS and CDR2 YFSETQ come from the germline V gene. Trimming cost V 0 bases and J 4 bases, with 8 bases left between them. The CDR3 extends over 14 amino acids. The DNA for the CDR3 is TGCGCCAGCAGCTTGGAAGGGGGGAATCAGCCCCAGCATTTT. Its protein is CASSLEGGNQPQHF.

This chain links TRBV9 with TRBJ2-1, with D unclear. CDR3 length: 12 amino acids. Germline V lookup: CDR1 SGDLS, CDR2 YYNGEE. Trimming cost V 3 bases and J 7 bases, with 8 bases left between them. The DNA for the CDR3 is TGTGCCAGCAGCGCGGGTCTTAATGAGCAGTTCTTC. As protein: CASSAGLNEQFF.

The sample holds one count of this clone. The chain links TRBV10-3 to TRBJ1-6; the match to TRBD1 covers 9 bases. J lost 8 bases, V lost 8 bases, and 4 bases had no gene match. Germline V gene lookup returns CDR1 ENHRY and CDR2 SYGVKD. CDR3 length: 13 amino acids. The CDR3 bases are TGTGCCATCTCCGGGACAGGGTATTCACCCCTCCACTTT. Translation: CAISGTGYSPLHF.

The chain recombines TRBV11-3 with TRBJ1-3, with D maybe TRBD1 (5 bases). The CDR3 covers 13 residues. Germline CDR1 SGHNT, CDR2 YENEEA. V was pared by 1 base and J by 6 bases, with 7 bases between. The CDR3 DNA is TGTGCCAGCAGCTTAGGAGGACAAAACACCATATATTTT. This codes for CASSLGGQNTIYF.

The chain employs TRBV30 and TRBJ2-5; the D gene is possibly TRBD2 (5 bases). Looked up from germline, CDR1 is GTSNPN and CDR2 is SVGIG (reference sequence). V was clipped by 5 bases and J by 1 base, with 11 bases between them. The CDR3 covers 13 residues. CDR3 in amino acids: CAWEPGIQETQYF. Written as DNA, the CDR3 is TGTGCCTGGGAACCGGGAATCCAAGAGACCCAGTACTTC.

The V gene is TRBV7-2, the J gene TRBJ1-6; D not resolved. Trimming removed 0 bases from V and 4 bases from J, with 10 bases in between. This CDR3 has 16 residues. CDR1 SGHTA and CDR2 FQGNSA come from the germline V gene. CDR3 nucleotides: TGTGCCAGCAGCTTAGCTACAGCGGTTTATAATTCACCCCTCCACTTT. Translated: CASSLATAVYNSPLHF.

The chain recombines TRBV18 with TRBJ1-4; possible D gene TRBD1, 5 bases. The CDR3 runs 14 residues. CDR1 KGHSH and CDR2 LQKENI come from the germline V gene. The V end lost 3 bases, the J end lost 10 bases, and 15 bases lay between the germline ends. CDR3: CASSPVSQGRKLFF. The CDR3 coding sequence is TGTGCCAGCTCACCGGTTAGCCAGGGAAGAAAACTGTTTTTT.

Note on this clone: Different DNA sequences within this sample yield the same CDR3. V is TRBV25-1 and J is TRBJ1-2, with 12 bases matching TRBD1. J was trimmed by 6 bases and V by 2 bases; bases with no gene match: 7. This CDR3 has 16 residues. Germline CDR1 and CDR2: MGHDK and SYGVNS. CDR3 nucleotide sequence: TGTGCCAGCAGTGAAAGAGGGACAGGGGGCTTGGATGGCTACACCTTC. Its protein product is CASSERGTGGLDGYTF.